Included here is one T cell receptor beta chain sequence, with context. The data derive from a study of blood T cell repertoires in COVID-19. Study details: Samples representing acute and convalescent COVID-19 were sourced from the United States, Italy and Spain. The analysed material was cDNA or gDNA that came from T cells, B-cell-depleted T cells, or PBMCs.

Produced via immunoSEQ multiplex PCR; TCRdb's table is partial and in-frame only. The data show 13,000 or so clones, with roughly 80% seen just once and about 18% held by the top ten. The germline V and J ends were trimmed by 0 bases and 2 bases, with 11 bases remaining between them. The CDR3 extends over 16 amino acids. The V gene's germline CDR1 is LGHDT and CDR2 YNNKEL (reference sequence). V gene TRBV3-1 (or the pseudogene TRBV3-2) combines with J gene TRBJ1-3, with a possible D match to TRBD1 (5 bases). The material sequenced was peripheral blood. The sequence derives from a man between 35 and 55 years old with active or convalescent COVID-19. CDR3 coding DNA: TGTGCCAGCAGCCAAGATTCCGGGGGAGCTGGAAACACCATATATTTT. Amino acids: CASSQDSGGAGNTIYF.